This T cell receptor (beta chain) was sequenced for a study of cytomegalovirus exposure and HLA in healthy donors. About the research overall: T cells numbering around 170 million yielded some 100 million unique TCR beta sequences in an earlier analysis.

Study results and limitations: When a later analysis was performed, an Asian-associated ancestry cluster reportedly had fewer N-insertions than the 666-donor mean.

Trimming took 3 bases from V and 4 from J; bases not matched to a gene: 9. This CDR3 has 16 residues. Germline values: CDR1 LGHNA, CDR2 YNFKEQ. The PCR used 60 Vbeta and 13 Jbeta primers. Repertoires were generated with immunoSEQ multiplex PCR, while TCRdb's copy carries only in-frame clones and drops some. The table lists 110,000 or so clones, about 69% of them singletons, with 1.3% in the top ten. Details on this clone: What it binds is unknown.

Sequencing was performed on PBMCs. This sequence originates from a man aged 35 to 55 in good health and CMV-seronegative. The chain employs TRBV4-2 and TRBJ1-3, with 7 bases that match TRBD1. The CDR3 reads CASSHPDRAYGNTIYF. The CDR3 DNA reads TGTGCCAGCAGCCACCCTGACAGGGCGTACGGAAACACCATATATTTT.